This TCR beta chain was observed in a study of T cell changes during pregnancy in multiple sclerosis. Germline loops: CDR1 LNHDA, CDR2 SQIVND (reference sequence). The CDR3 spans 15 residues. V lost 0 bases and J lost 5, with 13 bases in between. Libraries were prepared by immunoSEQ multiplex PCR; TCRdb keeps only in-frame clonotypes and omits some of them. The sample contains approximately 65,000 clones, approximately 96% of which appear only once. V is TRBV19 and J is TRBJ1-2; D possibly corresponds to TRBD1 (6 bases). The sequences come from CD8+ T cells from peripheral blood mononuclear cells, collected after pregnancy. This receptor was obtained from a female donor with multiple sclerosis, enrolled in a pregnancy study. The CDR3 DNA reads as TGTGCCAGTAGTATAGATGCAGGGACACGTTATGGCTACACCTTC. It encodes CASSIDAGTRYGYTF.